This is a list of T cell receptor beta chains from one sample in a study of early T cells in non-severe SARS-CoV-2 infection. MiXCR, run by TCRdb on the 5' RACE reads, gives a single entry per CDR3 protein. This sample has 69,000 or so distinct CDR3 sequences, with roughly 4.6% found just once. This sample comprised whole blood, obtained at baseline. The source of these receptors is an adult who was a healthcare worker with PCR-confirmed SARS-CoV-2 infection or an uninfected control (not recorded which). The donor label of this sample is uncertain. CDR3s include the opening cysteine and the closing phenylalanine or tryptophan. D genes are given only for firm matches. Size values are once, few and many counts, or a class for expanded clones, and some rows have none.

clone size	D gene	V gene	J gene	CDR3 protein	CDR3 DNA
few	-	TRBV4-2	TRBJ1-5	CASSQEGRLREGQPQHF	TGTGCCAGCAGCCAAGAGGGTCGGTTAAGGGAGGGGCAGCCCCAGCATTTT
many	-	TRBV7-9	TRBJ1-4	CASSVRPRHLYEKLFF	TGTGCCAGCAGCGTGAGACCCCGACATCTGTATGAAAAACTGTTTTTT
few	-	TRBV11-2	TRBJ2-2	CASSPPTGRRYTGELFF	TGTGCCAGCAGCCCCCCGACCGGGCGTCGTTACACCGGGGAGCTGTTTTTT
few	TRBD1	TRBV12-3/TRBV12-4	TRBJ2-2	CASSLGQANTGELFF	TGTGCCAGCAGCCTGGGACAGGCGAACACCGGGGAGCTGTTTTTT
many	-	TRBV12-3/TRBV12-4	TRBJ1-1	CASSFFGEAFF	TGTGCCAGCAGTTTCTTCGGCGAAGCTTTCTTT
many	-	TRBV6-1	TRBJ1-6	CASSGNRVYNSPLHF	TGTGCCAGCAGTGGGAACAGGGTCTATAATTCACCCCTCCACTTT
many	TRBD1	TRBV11-2	TRBJ1-6	CASSLNRGLNNSPLHF	TGTGCCAGCAGCTTAAACAGGGGGCTTAATAATTCACCCCTCCACTTT
-	-	TRBV5-1	TRBJ1-1	CASSLDPITGHGATEAFF	TGCGCCAGCAGCTTGGACCCAATAACGGGACACGGGGCCACTGAAGCTTTCTTT
-	-	TRBV6-2/TRBV6-3	TRBJ1-2	CASSDRLGVGDYGYTF	TGTGCCAGCAGTGACCGGTTGGGGGTCGGAGACTATGGCTACACCTTC
once	-	TRBV7-9	TRBJ1-5	CASSLEAANQPQHF	TGTGCCAGCAGCTTGGAGGCGGCGAATCAGCCCCAGCATTTT
many	TRBD1	TRBV12-3/TRBV12-4	TRBJ2-1	CASSWGQAILRYNEQFF	TGTGCCAGCAGCTGGGGACAGGCGATCCTAAGGTACAATGAGCAGTTCTTC
many	TRBD1	TRBV11-2	TRBJ1-6	CASSLTGATYNSPLHF	TGTGCCAGCAGCTTGACAGGGGCGACCTATAATTCACCCCTCCACTTT
few	-	TRBV21-1	TRBJ1-2	CASSKVTLVGQGNWNTF	-
many	TRBD2	TRBV7-2	TRBJ2-7	CASSLVSRGVGEQYF	TGTGCCAGCAGCTTAGTTTCGCGGGGGGTAGGGGAGCAGTACTTC
many	TRBD1	TRBV7-2	TRBJ1-4	CASQGGPNEKLFF	TGTGCCAGCCAGGGGGGGCCTAATGAAAAACTGTTTTTT
many	-	TRBV6-6	TRBJ1-1	CASSFLSRGAGSTFF	TGTGCCAGCAGTTTCCTCAGCCGGGGCGCCGGGAGTACTTTCTTT
many	-	TRBV20-1	TRBJ2-1	CSARSSGDYNEQFF	TGCAGTGCTAGATCCAGCGGAGACTACAATGAGCAGTTCTTC
many	-	TRBV6-1	TRBJ1-1	CASSERRAGGALNTEAFF	TGTGCCAGCAGTGAAAGGCGGGCAGGCGGGGCTCTGAACACTGAAGCTTTCTTT
many	-	TRBV19	TRBJ2-1	CASSPQPGGMGNNEQFF	TGTGCCAGTAGTCCCCAGCCGGGGGGCATGGGAAACAATGAGCAGTTCTTC
-	-	TRBV3-1	TRBJ2-6	CASSSLFSGANVLTF	TGTGCCAGCAGCTCGTTATTCTCTGGGGCCAACGTCCTGACTTTC
many	-	TRBV28	TRBJ2-7	CASSLSSGPRAEYF	TGTGCCAGCAGTTTATCCTCGGGCCCTCGAGCGGAGTACTTC